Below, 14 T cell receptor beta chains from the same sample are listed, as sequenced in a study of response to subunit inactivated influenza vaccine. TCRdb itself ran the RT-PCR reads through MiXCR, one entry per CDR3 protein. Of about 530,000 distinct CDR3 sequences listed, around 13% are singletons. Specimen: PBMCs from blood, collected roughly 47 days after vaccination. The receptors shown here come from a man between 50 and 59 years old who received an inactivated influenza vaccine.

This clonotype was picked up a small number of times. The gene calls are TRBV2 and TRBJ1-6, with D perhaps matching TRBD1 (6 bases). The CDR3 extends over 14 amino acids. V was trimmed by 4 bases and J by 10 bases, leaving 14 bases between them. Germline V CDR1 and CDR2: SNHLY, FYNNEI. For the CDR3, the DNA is TGTGCCAGCAGTGGGGACACCGTGAGGTCACCCCTCCACTTT. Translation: CASSGDTVRSPLHF. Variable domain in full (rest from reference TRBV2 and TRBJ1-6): EPEVTQTPSHQVTQMGQEVILRCVPISNHLYFYWYRQILGQKVEFLVSFYNNEISEKSEIFDDQFSVERPDGSNFTLKIRSTKLEDSAMYFCASSGDTVRSPLHFGNGTRLTVT.

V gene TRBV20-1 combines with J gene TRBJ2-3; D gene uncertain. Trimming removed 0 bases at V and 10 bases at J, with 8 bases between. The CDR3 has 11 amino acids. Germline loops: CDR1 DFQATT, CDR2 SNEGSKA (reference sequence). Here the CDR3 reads CSARDYRAQYF. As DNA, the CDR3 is TGCAGTGCTAGAGATTATAGGGCGCAGTATTTT.

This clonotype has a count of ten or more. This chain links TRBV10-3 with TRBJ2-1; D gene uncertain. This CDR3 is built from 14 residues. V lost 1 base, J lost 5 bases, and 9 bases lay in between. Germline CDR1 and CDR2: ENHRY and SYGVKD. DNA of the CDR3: TGTGCCATCAGTGAGTTGGCTGGAAACAATGAGCAGTTCTTC. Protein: CAISELAGNNEQFF.

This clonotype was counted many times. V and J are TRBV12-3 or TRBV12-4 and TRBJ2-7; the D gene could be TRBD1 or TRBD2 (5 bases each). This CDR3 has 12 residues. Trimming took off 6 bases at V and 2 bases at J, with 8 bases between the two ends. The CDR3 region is CASSRGAYEQYF. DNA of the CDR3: TGTGCCAGCAGCAGAGGGGCCTACGAGCAGTACTTC.

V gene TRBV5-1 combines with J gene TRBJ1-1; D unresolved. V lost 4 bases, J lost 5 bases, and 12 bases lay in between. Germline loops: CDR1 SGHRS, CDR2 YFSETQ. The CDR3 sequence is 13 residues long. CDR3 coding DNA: TGCGCCAGCAGCGTCGGGCCCGGGACTGAAGCTTTCTTT. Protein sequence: CASSVGPGTEAFF.

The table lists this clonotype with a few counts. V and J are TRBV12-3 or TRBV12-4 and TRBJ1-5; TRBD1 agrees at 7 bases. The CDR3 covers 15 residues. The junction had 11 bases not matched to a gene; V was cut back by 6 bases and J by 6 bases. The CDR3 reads CASRLTDRAGQPQHF. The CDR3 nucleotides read TGTGCCAGCAGACTCACAGACAGGGCCGGTCAGCCCCAGCATTTT.

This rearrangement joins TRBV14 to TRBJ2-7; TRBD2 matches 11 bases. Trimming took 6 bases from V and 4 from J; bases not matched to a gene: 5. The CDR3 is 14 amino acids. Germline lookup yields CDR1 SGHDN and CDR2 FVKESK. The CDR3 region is CASSTTSGGYEQYF. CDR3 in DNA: TGTGCCAGCAGTACCACTAGCGGGGGTTACGAGCAGTACTTC.

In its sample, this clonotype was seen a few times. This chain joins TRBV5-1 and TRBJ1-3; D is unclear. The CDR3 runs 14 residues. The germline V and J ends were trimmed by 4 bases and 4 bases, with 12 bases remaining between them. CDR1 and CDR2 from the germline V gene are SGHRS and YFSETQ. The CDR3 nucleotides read TGCGCCAGCAGCGCAAACGCACAGGGAAACACCATATATTTT. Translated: CASSANAQGNTIYF.

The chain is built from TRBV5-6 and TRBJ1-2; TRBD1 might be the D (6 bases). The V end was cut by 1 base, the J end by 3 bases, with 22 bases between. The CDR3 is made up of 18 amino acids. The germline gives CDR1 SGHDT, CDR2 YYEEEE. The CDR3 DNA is TGTGCCAGCAGCTTGTATGGCTTCCAGGGGAGGAAGGACTATGGCTACACCTTC. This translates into CASSLYGFQGRKDYGYTF.

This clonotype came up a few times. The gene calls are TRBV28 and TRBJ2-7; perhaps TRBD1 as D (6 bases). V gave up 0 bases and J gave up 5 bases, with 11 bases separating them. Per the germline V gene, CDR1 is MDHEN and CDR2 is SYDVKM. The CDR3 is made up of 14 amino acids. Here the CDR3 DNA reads TGTGCCAGCAGTTTATGGGTACAGGGCCACGAGCAGTACTTC. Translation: CASSLWVQGHEQYF.

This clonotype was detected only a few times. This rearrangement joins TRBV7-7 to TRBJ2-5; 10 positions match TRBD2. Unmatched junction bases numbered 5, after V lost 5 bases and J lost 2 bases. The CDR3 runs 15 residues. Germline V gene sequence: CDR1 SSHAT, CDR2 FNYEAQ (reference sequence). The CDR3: CASSNGLAEQETQYF. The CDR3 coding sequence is TGTGCCAGCAGCAACGGACTAGCGGAACAAGAGACCCAGTACTTC.

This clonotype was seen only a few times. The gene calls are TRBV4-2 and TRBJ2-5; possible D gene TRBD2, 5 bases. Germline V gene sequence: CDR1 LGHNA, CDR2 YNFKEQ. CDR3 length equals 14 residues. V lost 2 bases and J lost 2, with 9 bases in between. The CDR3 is CASSQRGLQETQYF. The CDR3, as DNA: TGTGCCAGCAGCCAAAGAGGGCTTCAAGAGACCCAGTACTTC.

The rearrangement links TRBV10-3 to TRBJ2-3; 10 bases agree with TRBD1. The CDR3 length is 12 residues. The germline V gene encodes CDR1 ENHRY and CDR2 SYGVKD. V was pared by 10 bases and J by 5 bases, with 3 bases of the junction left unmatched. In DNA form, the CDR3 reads TGTGCCACGGGGACAGGGGAAGATACGCAGTATTTT. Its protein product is CATGTGEDTQYF.

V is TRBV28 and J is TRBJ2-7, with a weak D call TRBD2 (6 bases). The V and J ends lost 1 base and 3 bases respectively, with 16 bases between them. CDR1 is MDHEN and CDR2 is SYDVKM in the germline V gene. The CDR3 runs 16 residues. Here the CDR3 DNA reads TGTGCCAGCAGTTTATCCCGGCGCGGGATTGGCTACGAGCAGTACTTC. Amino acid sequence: CASSLSRRGIGYEQYF.